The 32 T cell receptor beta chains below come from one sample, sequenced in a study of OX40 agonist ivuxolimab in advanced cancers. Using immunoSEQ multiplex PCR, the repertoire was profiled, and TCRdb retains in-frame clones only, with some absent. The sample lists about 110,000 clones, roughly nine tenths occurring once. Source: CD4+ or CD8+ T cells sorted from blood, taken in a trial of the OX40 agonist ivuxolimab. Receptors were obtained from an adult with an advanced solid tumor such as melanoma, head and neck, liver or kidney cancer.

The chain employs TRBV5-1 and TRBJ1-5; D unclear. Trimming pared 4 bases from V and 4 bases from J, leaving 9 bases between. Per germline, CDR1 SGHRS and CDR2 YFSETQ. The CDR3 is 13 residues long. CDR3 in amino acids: CASSTDVNQPQHF. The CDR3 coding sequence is TGCGCCAGCAGCACGGACGTTAATCAGCCCCAGCATTTT.

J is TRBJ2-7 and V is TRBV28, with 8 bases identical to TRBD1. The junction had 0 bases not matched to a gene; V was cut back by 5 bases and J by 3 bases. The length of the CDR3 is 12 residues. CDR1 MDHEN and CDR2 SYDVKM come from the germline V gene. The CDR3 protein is CASSTGGYEQYF. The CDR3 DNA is TGTGCCAGCAGTACAGGGGGCTACGAGCAGTACTTC.

The DNA for the CDR3 is TGTGCCAGCAGATCTGGGGTTCTAGGGGAGCAGTACTTC. It encodes CASRSGVLGEQYF. V and J are TRBV6-6 and TRBJ2-7; D unclear. Germline V gene data show CDR1 as MNHNY and CDR2 as SVGAGI (reference sequence). V was shortened by 6 bases and J by 7 bases, with 16 bases between the two germline ends. The CDR3 contains 13 residues.

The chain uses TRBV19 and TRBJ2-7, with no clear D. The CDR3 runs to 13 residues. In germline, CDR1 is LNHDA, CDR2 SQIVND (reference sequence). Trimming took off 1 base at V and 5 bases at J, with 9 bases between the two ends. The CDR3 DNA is TGTGCCAGTAGTATAGTCGGCGTCGACGAGCAGTACTTC. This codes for CASSIVGVDEQYF. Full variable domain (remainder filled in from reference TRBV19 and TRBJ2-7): DGGITQSPKYLFRKEGQNVTLSCEQNLNHDAMYWYRQDPGQGLRLIYYSQIVNDFQKGDIAEGYSVSREKKESFPLTVTSAQKNPTAFYLCASSIVGVDEQYFGPGTRLTVT.

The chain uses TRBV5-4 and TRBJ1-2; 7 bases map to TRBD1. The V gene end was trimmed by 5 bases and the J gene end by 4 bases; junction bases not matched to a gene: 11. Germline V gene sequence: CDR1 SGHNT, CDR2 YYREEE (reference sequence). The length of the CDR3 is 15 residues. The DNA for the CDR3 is TGTGCCAGCAGTCCTCCGGGACAGATGAGCTATGGCTACACCTTC. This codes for CASSPPGQMSYGYTF.

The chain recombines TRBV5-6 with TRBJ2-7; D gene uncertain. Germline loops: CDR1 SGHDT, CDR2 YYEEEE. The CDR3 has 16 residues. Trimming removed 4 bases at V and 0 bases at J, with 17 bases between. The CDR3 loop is CASSAYRYESSYEQYF. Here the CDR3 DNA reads TGTGCCAGCAGCGCGTACAGATACGAGAGCTCCTACGAGCAGTACTTC.

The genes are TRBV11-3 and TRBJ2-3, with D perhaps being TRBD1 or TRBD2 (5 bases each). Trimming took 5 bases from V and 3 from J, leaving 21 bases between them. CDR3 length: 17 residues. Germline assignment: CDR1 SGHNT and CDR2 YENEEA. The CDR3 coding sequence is TGTGCCAGCAGCCCCGGGACCTCAGCCGCGGTTACAGATACGCAGTATTTT. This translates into CASSPGTSAAVTDTQYF.

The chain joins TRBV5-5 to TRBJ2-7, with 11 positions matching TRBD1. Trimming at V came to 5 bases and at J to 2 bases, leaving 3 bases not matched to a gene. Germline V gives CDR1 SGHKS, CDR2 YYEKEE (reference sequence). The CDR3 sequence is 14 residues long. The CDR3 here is CASSRDRGTYEQYF. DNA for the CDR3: TGTGCCAGCAGTCGGGACAGGGGGACCTACGAGCAGTACTTC.

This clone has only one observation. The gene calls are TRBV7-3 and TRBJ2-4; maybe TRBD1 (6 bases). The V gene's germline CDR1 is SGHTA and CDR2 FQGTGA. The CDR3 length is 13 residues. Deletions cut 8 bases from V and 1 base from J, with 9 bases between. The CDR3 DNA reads TGTGCCAGCGCAGGGGAGGCCAAAAACATTCAGTACTTC. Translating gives CASAGEAKNIQYF.

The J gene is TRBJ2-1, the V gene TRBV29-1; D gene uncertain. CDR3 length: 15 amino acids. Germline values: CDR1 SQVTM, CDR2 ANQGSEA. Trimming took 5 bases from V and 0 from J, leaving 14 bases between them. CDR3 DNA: TGCAGCGTTAGTTTAGGGTTAAGCTCCTACAATGAGCAGTTCTTC. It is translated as CSVSLGLSSYNEQFF.

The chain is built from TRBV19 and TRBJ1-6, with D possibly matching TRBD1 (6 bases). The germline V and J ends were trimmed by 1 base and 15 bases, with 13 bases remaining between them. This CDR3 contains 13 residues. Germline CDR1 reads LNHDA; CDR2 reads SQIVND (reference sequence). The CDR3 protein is CASSIGAKGGLHF. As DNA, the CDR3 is TGTGCCAGTAGTATAGGCGCCAAAGGGGGCCTCCACTTT.

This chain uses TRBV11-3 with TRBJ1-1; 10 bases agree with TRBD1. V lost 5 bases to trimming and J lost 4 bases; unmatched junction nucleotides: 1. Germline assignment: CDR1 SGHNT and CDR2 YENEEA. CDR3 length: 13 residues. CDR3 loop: CASSRTGGTEAFF. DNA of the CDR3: TGTGCCAGCAGCAGGACAGGGGGCACTGAAGCTTTCTTT.

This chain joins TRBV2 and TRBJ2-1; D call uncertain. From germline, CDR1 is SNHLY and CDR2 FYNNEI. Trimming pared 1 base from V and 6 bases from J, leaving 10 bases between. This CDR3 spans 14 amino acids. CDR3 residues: CASSEDQTANEQFF. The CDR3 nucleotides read TGTGCCAGCAGTGAAGACCAGACGGCCAATGAGCAGTTCTTC.

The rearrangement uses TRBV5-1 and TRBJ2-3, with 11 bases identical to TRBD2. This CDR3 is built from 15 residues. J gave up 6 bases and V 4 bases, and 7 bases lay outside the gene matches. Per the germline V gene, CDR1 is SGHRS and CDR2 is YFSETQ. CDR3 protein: CASSGIAGGLDTQYF. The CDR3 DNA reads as TGCGCCAGCAGCGGGATAGCGGGGGGGCTGGATACGCAGTATTTT.

CDR3 amino acids: CASSYLGWANEKLFF. DNA of the CDR3: TGTGCCAGCAGTTACCTAGGGTGGGCTAATGAAAAACTGTTTTTT. The chain combines TRBV6-6 with TRBJ1-4, with D unresolved. This CDR3 contains 15 residues. The V end was cut by 2 bases, the J end by 3 bases, with 10 bases between. CDR1 is MNHNY and CDR2 is SVGAGI in the germline V gene (reference sequence).

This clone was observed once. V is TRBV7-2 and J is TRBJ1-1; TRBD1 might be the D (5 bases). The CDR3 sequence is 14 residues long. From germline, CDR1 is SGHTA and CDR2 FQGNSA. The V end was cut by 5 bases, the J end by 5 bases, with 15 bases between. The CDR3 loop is CASSIGGARTEAFF. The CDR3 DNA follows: TGTGCCAGCAGCATCGGCGGGGCACGAACTGAAGCTTTCTTT.

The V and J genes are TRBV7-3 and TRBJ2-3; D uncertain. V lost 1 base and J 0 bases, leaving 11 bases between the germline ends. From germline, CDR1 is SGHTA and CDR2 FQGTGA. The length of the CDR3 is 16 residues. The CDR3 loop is CASSLRPSYSTDTQYF. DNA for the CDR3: TGTGCCAGCAGCTTAAGGCCCTCGTATAGCACAGATACGCAGTATTTT.

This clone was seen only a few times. In nucleotides, the CDR3 is TGTGCCAGCAGATATAAAGACTCGGGCGGCTACACCTTC. Its translation: CASRYKDSGGYTF. The chain links TRBV7-2 to TRBJ1-2; D is unclear. The CDR3 has 13 amino acids. V lost 6 bases and J lost 8, with 16 bases in between. The germline V gene encodes CDR1 SGHTA and CDR2 FQGNSA.

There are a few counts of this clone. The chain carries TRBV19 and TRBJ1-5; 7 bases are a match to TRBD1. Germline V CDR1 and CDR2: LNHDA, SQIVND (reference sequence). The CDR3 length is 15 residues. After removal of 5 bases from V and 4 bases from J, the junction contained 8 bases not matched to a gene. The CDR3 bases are TGTGCCAGTAGTCCGGGGACAGCTAAGAATCAGCCCCAGCATTTT. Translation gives CASSPGTAKNQPQHF.

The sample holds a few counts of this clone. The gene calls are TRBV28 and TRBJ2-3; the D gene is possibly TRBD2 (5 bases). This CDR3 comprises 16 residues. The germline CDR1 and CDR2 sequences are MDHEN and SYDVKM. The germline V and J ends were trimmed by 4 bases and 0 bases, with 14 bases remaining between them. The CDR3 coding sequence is TGTGCCAGCAGTTCCCCGAGGGCGGGTAGCACAGATACGCAGTATTTT. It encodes CASSSPRAGSTDTQYF.

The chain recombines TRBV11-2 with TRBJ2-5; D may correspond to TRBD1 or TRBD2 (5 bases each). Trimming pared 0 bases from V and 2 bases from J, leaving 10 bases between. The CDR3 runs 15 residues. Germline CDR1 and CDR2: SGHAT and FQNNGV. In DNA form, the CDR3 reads TGTGCCAGCAGCTTAGATCTTTGGGGGCAAGAGACCCAGTACTTC. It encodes CASSLDLWGQETQYF.

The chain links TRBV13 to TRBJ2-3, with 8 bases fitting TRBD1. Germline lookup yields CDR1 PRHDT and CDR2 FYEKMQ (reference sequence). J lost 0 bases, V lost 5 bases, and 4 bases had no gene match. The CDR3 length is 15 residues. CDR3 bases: TGTGCCAGCAGCCCTCGGGACAGGAGCACAGATACGCAGTATTTT. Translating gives CASSPRDRSTDTQYF.

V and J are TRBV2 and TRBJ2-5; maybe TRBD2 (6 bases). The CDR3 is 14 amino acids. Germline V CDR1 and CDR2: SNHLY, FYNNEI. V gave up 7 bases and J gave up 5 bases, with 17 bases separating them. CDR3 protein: CASNSRRGGETQYF. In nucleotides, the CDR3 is TGTGCCAGCAACTCCAGGCGGGGCGGGGAGACCCAGTACTTC.

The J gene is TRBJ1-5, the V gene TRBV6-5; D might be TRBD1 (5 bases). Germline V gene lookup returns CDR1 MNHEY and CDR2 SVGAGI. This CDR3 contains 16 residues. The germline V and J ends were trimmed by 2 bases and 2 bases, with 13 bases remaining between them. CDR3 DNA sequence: TGTGCCAGCAGTTACATGGGAAGGGGTGGCAATCAGCCCCAGCATTTT. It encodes CASSYMGRGGNQPQHF.

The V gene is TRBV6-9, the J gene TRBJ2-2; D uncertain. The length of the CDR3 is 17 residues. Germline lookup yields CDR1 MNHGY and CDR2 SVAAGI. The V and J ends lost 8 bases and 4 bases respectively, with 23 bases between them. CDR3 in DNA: TGTGCCAGCCCTCCTCCCCCGCACACGGTTTTCACCGGGGAGCTGTTTTTT. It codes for CASPPPPHTVFTGELFF.

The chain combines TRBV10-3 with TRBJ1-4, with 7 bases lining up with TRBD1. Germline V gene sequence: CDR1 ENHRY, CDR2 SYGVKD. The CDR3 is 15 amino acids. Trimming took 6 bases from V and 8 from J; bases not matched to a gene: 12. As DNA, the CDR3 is TGTGCCATCAGGAATAACAGGGGATCAAGCGAAAAACTGTTTTTT. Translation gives CAIRNNRGSSEKLFF.

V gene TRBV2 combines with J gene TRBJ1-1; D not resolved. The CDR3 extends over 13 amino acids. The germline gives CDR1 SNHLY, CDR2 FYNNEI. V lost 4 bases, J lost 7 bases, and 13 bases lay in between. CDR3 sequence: CASSVAIEGEAFF. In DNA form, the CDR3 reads TGTGCCAGCAGTGTTGCTATAGAAGGTGAAGCTTTCTTT.

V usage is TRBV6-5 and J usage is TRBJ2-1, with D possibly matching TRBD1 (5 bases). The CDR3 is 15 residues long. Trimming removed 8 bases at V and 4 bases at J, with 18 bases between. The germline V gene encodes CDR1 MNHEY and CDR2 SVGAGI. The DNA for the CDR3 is TGTGCCAGCCTATCAGGGCGAAGGGATTACAATGAGCAGTTCTTC. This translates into CASLSGRRDYNEQFF.

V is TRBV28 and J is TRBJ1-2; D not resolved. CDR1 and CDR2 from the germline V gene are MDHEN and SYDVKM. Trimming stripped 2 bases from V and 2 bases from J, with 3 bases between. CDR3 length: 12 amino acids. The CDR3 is CASSLGNYGYTF. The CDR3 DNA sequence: TGTGCCAGCAGTTTAGGGAACTATGGCTACACCTTC.

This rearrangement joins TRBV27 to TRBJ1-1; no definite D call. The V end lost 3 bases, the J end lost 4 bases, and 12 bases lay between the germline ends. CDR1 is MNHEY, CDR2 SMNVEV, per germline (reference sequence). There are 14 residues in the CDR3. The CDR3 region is CASSLSRLSTEAFF. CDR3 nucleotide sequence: TGTGCCAGCAGTTTGAGCAGGCTATCCACTGAAGCTTTCTTT.

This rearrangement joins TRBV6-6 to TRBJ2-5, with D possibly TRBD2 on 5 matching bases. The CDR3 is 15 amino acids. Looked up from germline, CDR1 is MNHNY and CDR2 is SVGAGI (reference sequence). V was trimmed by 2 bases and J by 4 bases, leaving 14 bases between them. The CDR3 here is CASSYKDYPPETQYF. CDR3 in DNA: TGTGCCAGCAGTTACAAAGACTACCCTCCAGAGACCCAGTACTTC.

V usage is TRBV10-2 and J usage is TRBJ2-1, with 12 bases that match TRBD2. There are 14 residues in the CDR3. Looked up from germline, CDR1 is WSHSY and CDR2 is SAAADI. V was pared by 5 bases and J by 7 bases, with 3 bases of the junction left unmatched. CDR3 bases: TGCGCCAGCAGTTGGACTAGCGGGGATAATGAGCAGTTCTTC. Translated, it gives CASSWTSGDNEQFF.